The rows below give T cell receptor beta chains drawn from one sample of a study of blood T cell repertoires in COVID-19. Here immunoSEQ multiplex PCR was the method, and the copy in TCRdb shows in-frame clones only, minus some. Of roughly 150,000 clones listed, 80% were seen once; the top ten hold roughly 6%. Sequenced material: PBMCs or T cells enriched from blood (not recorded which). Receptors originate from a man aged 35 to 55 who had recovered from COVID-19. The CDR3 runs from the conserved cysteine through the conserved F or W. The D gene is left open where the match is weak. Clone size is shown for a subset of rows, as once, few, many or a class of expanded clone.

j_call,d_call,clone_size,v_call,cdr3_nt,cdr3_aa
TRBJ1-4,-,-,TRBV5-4,TGTGCCAGCAGCTTGCCCGGGGATGAAAAACTGTTTTTT,CASSLPGDEKLFF
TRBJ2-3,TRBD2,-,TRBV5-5,TGTGCCAGCAGCTGGGGACTAGCGGGGGGGCGAAGCACAGATACGCAGTATTTT,CASSWGLAGGRSTDTQYF
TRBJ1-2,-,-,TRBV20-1,TGCAGTGCTAGTATCGGGGGAGGGGCTAACTATGGCTACACCTTC,CSASIGGGANYGYTF
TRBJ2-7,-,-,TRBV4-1,TGCGCCAGCAGCTACGTGGAAGGGGCCTACGAGCAGTACTTC,CASSYVEGAYEQYF
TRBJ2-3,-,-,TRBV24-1,TGTGCCACCAGTGATTTTCGAGGGGGTTTCACAGATACGCAGTATTTT,CATSDFRGGFTDTQYF
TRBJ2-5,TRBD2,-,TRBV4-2,TGTGCCAGCAGCCCCGGGACTAGCGGGGGGGCATCAGAGACCCAGTACTTC,CASSPGTSGGASETQYF
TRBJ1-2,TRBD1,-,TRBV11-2,TGTGCCAGCATCAAGGACAGGGGGGTTGGCGGCTACACCTTC,CASIKDRGVGGYTF
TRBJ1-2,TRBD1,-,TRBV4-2,TGTGCCAGCAGCCAACGGGGACAGGGGGTGGCTGGCTACACCTTC,CASSQRGQGVAGYTF
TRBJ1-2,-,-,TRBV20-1,TGCAGTGCTCAGACGGGGTATGGCTACACCTTC,CSAQTGYGYTF
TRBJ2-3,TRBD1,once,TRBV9,TGTGCCAGCAGCGGGACAGGGGACGCACTACCTAGCACAGATACGCAGTATTTT,CASSGTGDALPSTDTQYF
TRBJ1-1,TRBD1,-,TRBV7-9,TGTGCCAGCAGCAGACAGGGGGCTGGGACTGAAGCTTTCTTT,CASSRQGAGTEAFF
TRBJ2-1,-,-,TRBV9,TGTGCCAGCAGCATTAGCTCCTACAATGAGCAGTTCTTC,CASSISSYNEQFF
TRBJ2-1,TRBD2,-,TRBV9,TGTGCCAGCAGTAGCGGGGGGGCGGTTGGGAATGAGCAGTTCTTC,CASSSGGAVGNEQFF
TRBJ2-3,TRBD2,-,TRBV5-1,TGCGCCAGCAGCTTGGGACTAGCGGGAAGCACAAATACGCAGTATTTT,CASSLGLAGSTNTQYF
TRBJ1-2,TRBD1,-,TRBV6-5,TGTGCCAGCAGTAGACAGGGAAACTATGGCTACACCTTC,CASSRQGNYGYTF
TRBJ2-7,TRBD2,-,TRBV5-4,TGTGCCAGCAGCTTGGCCGAGACTAGCGGGGGGGCCCGGGAGCAGTACTTC,CASSLAETSGGAREQYF
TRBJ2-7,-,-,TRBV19,TGTGCCAGTAGGCCCAGGGGTGGTTCGGCCTACGAGCAGTACTTC,CASRPRGGSAYEQYF
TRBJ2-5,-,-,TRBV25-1,TGTGCCACCCTTCCCACGGGTTGGGAGACCCAGTACTTC,CATLPTGWETQYF
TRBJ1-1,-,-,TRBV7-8,TGTGCCAGCAGCCAACTGGTGGAGACTGAAGCTTTCTTT,CASSQLVETEAFF
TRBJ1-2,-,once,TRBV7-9,TGTGCCAGCAGCTTATCTCGCGCTAACTATGGCTACACCTTC,CASSLSRANYGYTF
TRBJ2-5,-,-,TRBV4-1,TGCGCCAGCAGCCAAGATGGGGCAGGACGAGAGACCCAGTACTTC,CASSQDGAGRETQYF
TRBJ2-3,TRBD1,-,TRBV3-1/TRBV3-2,TGTGCCAGCAGCCAAGATCTCGTGGGACAGACTAGCACAGATACGCAGTATTTT,CASSQDLVGQTSTDTQYF
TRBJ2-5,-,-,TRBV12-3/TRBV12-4,TGTGCCAGCAGTTTCCGCCAAGAGACCCAGTACTTC,CASSFRQETQYF
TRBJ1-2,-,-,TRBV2,TGTGCCAGCAGTGAAGCGGGGGCCTATGGCTACACCTTC,CASSEAGAYGYTF
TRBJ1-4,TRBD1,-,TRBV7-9,TGTGCCAGCAGCCTTTGGACAGGGCCTAATGAAAAACTGTTTTTT,CASSLWTGPNEKLFF
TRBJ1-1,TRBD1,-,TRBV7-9,TGTGCCAGCAGCTCCAAGATACAGGGGCGCGGAGAGAACACTGAAGCTTTCTTT,CASSSKIQGRGENTEAFF
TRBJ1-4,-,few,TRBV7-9,TGTGCCAGCAGCCCCTCCCAGACATCTACAACTAATGAAAAACTGTTTTTT,CASSPSQTSTTNEKLFF
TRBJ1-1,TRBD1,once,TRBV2,TGTGCCAGCGGGGGGACAGGGGGCCTTTGGACTGAAGCTTTCTTT,CASGGTGGLWTEAFF
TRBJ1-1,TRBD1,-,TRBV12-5,TGTGCTAGTGGCCCCAAACGACAGGGGTTCGACACTGAAGCTTTCTTT,CASGPKRQGFDTEAFF
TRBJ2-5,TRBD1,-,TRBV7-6,TGTGCCAGCAGCTTACCACAGGGGAAGGAGACCCAGTACTTC,CASSLPQGKETQYF
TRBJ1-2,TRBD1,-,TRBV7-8,TGTGCCAGCAGTGAAACAGGGGGCGCCTATGGCTACACCTTC,CASSETGGAYGYTF
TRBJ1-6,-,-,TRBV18,TGTGCCAGCTCACCAATCTCGGCGGGTAATTCACCCCTCCACTTT,CASSPISAGNSPLHF
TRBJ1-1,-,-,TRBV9,TGTGCCAGCAGCGGGACCGGGATAACGAACACTGAAGCTTTCTTT,CASSGTGITNTEAFF
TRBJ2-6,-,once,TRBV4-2,TGTGCCAGCAGCCCCTCGCTTGGCGGCTCTGGGGCCAACGTCCTGACTTTC,CASSPSLGGSGANVLTF
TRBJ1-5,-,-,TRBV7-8,TGTGCCAGCAGCTTACGTGGGGGTGCGGGATTTCAGCCCCAGCATTTT,CASSLRGGAGFQPQHF
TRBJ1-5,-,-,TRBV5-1,TGCGCCAGCAGCTTGTCGGGGAATACCAATCAGCCCCAGCATTTT,CASSLSGNTNQPQHF
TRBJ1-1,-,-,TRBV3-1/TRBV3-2,TGTGCCAGCAGCAAACAGGGAAACACTGAAGCTTTCTTT,CASSKQGNTEAFF
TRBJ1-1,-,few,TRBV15,TGTGCCACCAGCATCTCGGACAGAGCTGAAGCTTTCTTT,CATSISDRAEAFF
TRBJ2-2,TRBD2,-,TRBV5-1,TGCGCCAGCAGCGAGGGGACTAGATGGACCGGGGAGCTGTTTTTT,CASSEGTRWTGELFF
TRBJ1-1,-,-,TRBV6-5,TGTGCCAGCATCATCAGAGGAATGAACACTGAAGCTTTCTTT,CASIIRGMNTEAFF
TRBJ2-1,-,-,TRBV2,TGTGCCAGCACTACGGCGGGTAGCTTCCATGAGCAGTTCTTC,CASTTAGSFHEQFF
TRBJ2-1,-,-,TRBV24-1,TGTGCCACCAGTGATGGCAGGGATGAGCAGTTCTTC,CATSDGRDEQFF
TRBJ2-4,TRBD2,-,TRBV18,TGTGCCAGCTCACCCCTTTCTCCTGCGGGGGACCTAAACATTCAGTACTTC,CASSPLSPAGDLNIQYF
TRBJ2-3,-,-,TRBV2,TGTGCCACCAAACGCGCAGATACGCAGTATTTT,CATKRADTQYF
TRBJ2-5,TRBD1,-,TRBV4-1,TGCGCCAGCAGCCCAAGGGACAGCACCACATTCCGCCAGTACTTC,CASSPRDSTTFRQYF
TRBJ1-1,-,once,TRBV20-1,TGCAGTGCTAGTCTCTCAAGAGGGAACACTGAAGCTTTCTTT,CSASLSRGNTEAFF